This T cell receptor beta chain originates from a study of blood T cell repertoires in COVID-19. This CDR3 comprises 17 residues. Germline trimming cut 1 base from V and 2 bases from J; bases unmatched to any gene: 8. The germline CDR1 and CDR2 sequences are MDHEN and SYDVKM. The authors' processing: By means of reference gene primer amplification, nucleated cell counts were estimated. Sequencing used immunoSEQ multiplex PCR; TCRdb keeps in-frame clones, though not all of them. That table gives V, J and clone size, and the DNA gave D and trimming. The table has 300,000 to 400,000 clones, approximately 88% seen once; the top ten hold more than 7.5%. This clone was seen a single time.

The V gene is TRBV28, the J gene TRBJ1-2; 9 bases agree with TRBD1. The sequenced material came from peripheral blood. This sequence originates from a man younger than 45 with COVID-19, enrolled during active disease. The chain's CDR3 is CASSLLGQGMANYGYTF. The DNA for the CDR3 is TGTGCCAGCAGTTTATTAGGACAGGGGATGGCCAACTATGGCTACACCTTC.